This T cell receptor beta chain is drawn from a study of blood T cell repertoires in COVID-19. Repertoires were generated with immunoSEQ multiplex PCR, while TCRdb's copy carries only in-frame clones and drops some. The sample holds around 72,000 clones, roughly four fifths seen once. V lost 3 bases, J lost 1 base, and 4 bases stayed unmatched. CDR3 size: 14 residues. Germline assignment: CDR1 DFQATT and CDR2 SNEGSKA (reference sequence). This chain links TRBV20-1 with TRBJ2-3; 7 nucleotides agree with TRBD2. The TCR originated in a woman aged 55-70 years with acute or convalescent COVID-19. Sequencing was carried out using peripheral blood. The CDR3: CSASRAGGTDTQYF. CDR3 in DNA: TGCAGTGCTAGTCGGGCGGGGGGCACAGATACGCAGTATTTT.